One and the same sample provided the 12 T cell receptor beta chains below, sequenced in a study of blood T cell repertoires in COVID-19 (dated by TCRdb to about 2020). Library preparation was by the immunoSEQ multiplex PCR assay. TCRdb's version of the immuneACCESS table is confined to in-frame rearrangements and falls short of the full clone set. An unresolved V gene accounts for under half of the shortfall where checked; the remainder is of unknown origin. A total of around 45,000 clones appear in this sample, 91% of them only once. The ten biggest clones cover approximately 6.4% of the sample. The sequenced sample consisted of peripheral blood. These receptors came from a man aged 65 to 79 with active COVID-19.

The genes are TRBV18 and TRBJ2-7, with D perhaps matching TRBD1 (5 bases). Trimming took 2 bases from V and 5 from J, leaving 10 bases between them. CDR3 length: 13 residues. Germline values: CDR1 KGHSH, CDR2 LQKENI. CDR3 in DNA: TGTGCCAGCTCACCAAGCAGGGCGCACGAGCAGTACTTC. Amino acids: CASSPSRAHEQYF.

In DNA form, the CDR3 reads TGTGCCAGCAATGCGGGCCAGAACACTGAAGCTTTCTTT. As protein: CASNAGQNTEAFF. The chain is built from TRBV12-3 or TRBV12-4 and TRBJ1-1; D gene uncertain. The CDR3 has 13 residues. With 7 bases removed from V and 1 base from J, the gap between germline ends came to 10 bases.

This chain joins TRBV2 and TRBJ2-1, with 9 bases aligning to TRBD1. CDR1 and CDR2 (germline): SNHLY, FYNNEI. J gave up 4 bases and V 6 bases, and 1 base lay outside the gene matches. This CDR3 region has 13 residues. Written as DNA, the CDR3 is TGTGCCAGCAGACAGGGGGCGTACAATGAGCAGTTCTTC. Its translation: CASRQGAYNEQFF.

V is TRBV27 and J is TRBJ1-4; tentative D call: TRBD1 (5 bases). With 6 bases removed from V and 3 bases from J, the gap between germline ends came to 11 bases. The V gene's germline CDR1 is MNHEY and CDR2 SMNVEV (reference sequence). This CDR3 has 14 amino acids. This chain's CDR3 is CASSRWGSNEKLFF. The CDR3 coding sequence is TGTGCCAGCAGCCGCTGGGGCTCTAATGAAAAACTGTTTTTT.

V gene TRBV19 combines with J gene TRBJ2-7, with 7 bases that match TRBD1. This CDR3 comprises 11 residues. V was clipped by 9 bases and J by 5 bases; unmatched bases: 4. The germline V gene has CDR1 LNHDA and CDR2 SQIVND (reference sequence). This chain's CDR3 is CARPDRDEQYF. The CDR3 nucleotides read TGTGCCAGACCTGACAGGGACGAGCAGTACTTC.

The rearrangement joins TRBV30 to TRBJ1-1; D unresolved. Germline CDR1 reads GTSNPN; CDR2 reads SVGIG (reference sequence). The V end was cut by 5 bases, the J end by 8 bases, with 12 bases between. The CDR3 length is 11 residues. In nucleotides, the CDR3 is TGTGCCTGGTCTGGACTGGCAGAAGCTTTCTTT. Amino acid sequence: CAWSGLAEAFF.

The chain recombines TRBV21-1 with TRBJ2-2; the table's D gene call, TRBD2, was not cross checked with the DNA. TRBV21-1 is given as a pseudogene. This CDR3 region has 18 residues. DNA for the CDR3: TGTGCCAGCAGCAAAGTCATCTATGGAGGGCGCGGCACCGGGGAGCTGTTTTTT. This sequence encodes CASSKVIYGGRGTGELFF.

This chain joins TRBV7-2 and TRBJ2-7; D remains ambiguous. The CDR3 runs to 15 residues. The germline CDR1 and CDR2 sequences are SGHTA and FQGNSA. Between the trimmed V and J ends, which lost 2 bases and 0 bases, there was a span of 11 bases. DNA of the CDR3: TGTGCCAGCAGCTTAAGACTCTCTAACTCCTACGAGCAGTACTTC. Its protein is CASSLRLSNSYEQYF.

Only one count was recorded for this clone. The chain combines TRBV11-2 with TRBJ1-3, with D uncertain. V was cut by 3 bases and J by 4 bases, with 4 bases left in between. From germline, CDR1 is SGHAT and CDR2 FQNNGV. This CDR3 spans 12 amino acids. CDR3 nucleotides: TGTGCCAGCAGCTTGAGAGGAAACACCATATATTTT. Residues: CASSLRGNTIYF.

J is TRBJ1-1 and V is TRBV30, with D unresolved. This CDR3 region has 11 residues. The ends were cut back, 8 bases at V and 7 bases at J, with 14 bases in the middle. Germline V gene sequence: CDR1 GTSNPN, CDR2 SVGIG (reference sequence). CDR3 protein: CAHSLGVEAFF. DNA for the CDR3: TGTGCCCACTCCCTCGGGGTTGAAGCTTTCTTT.

V gene TRBV27 combines with J gene TRBJ2-1; TRBD2 aligns across 15 bases. Germline V gene sequence: CDR1 MNHEY, CDR2 SMNVEV (reference sequence). V lost 5 bases and J lost 4; bases outside the gene matches: 12. The CDR3 extends over 19 amino acids. The CDR3: CASSIRRWGLAGGYNEQFF. The DNA of the CDR3 is TGTGCCAGCAGTATCCGGCGCTGGGGACTAGCGGGGGGATACAATGAGCAGTTCTTC.

This chain joins TRBV6-5 and TRBJ1-2, with 10 bases fitting TRBD1. Germline V gives CDR1 MNHEY, CDR2 SVGAGI. This CDR3 is built from 16 residues. Trimming at V came to 2 bases and at J to 6 bases, leaving 9 bases not matched to a gene. This CDR3 is CASSYVGRGQGNGYTF. CDR3 DNA sequence: TGTGCCAGCAGTTACGTTGGGAGGGGACAGGGGAATGGCTACACCTTC.